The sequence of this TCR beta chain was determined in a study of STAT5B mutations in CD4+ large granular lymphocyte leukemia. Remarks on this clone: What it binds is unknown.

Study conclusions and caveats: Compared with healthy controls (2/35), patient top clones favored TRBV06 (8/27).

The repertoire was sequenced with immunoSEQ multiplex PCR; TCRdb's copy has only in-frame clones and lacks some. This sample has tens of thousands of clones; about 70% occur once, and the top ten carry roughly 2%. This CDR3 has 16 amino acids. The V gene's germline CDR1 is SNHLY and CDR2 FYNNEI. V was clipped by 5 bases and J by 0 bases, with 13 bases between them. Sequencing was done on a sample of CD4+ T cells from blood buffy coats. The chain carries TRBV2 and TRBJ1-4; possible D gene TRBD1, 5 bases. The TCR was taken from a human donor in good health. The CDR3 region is CASSPIRDSTNEKLFF. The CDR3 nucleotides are TGTGCCAGCAGTCCAATCAGGGATTCAACTAATGAAAAACTGTTTTTT.